These 13 T cell receptor beta chains were all obtained from the same sample, sequenced in a study of T cell repertoires in cytomegalovirus infection. Their antigens remain unidentified. MiXCR, applied by TCRdb to the reads, yields one record per CDR3 protein. Seen here are about 900,000 distinct CDR3 sequences, more than 25% observed once, and the top ten hold roughly 13%. Here the sequenced sample was cultured CD8+ T cells from PBMCs, taken from culture after CMV antigen stimulation. The receptors shown here come from a human donor in good health (CMV status not recorded). Some clones in this sample may be carry-over from other donors' samples.

J is TRBJ2-4 and V is TRBV6-2 or TRBV6-3; D gene unclear. With 0 bases removed from V and 3 bases from J, the gap between germline ends came to 9 bases. The CDR3 is 15 residues long. Germline CDR1 reads MNHEY; CDR2 reads SVGEGT. This CDR3 is CASSYSAKGKNIQYF. For the CDR3, the DNA is TGTGCCAGCAGTTACTCGGCCAAGGGCAAAAACATTCAGTACTTC.

J is TRBJ2-2 and V is TRBV6-5, with no clear D. Per the germline V gene, CDR1 is MNHEY and CDR2 is SVGAGI. With 0 bases removed from V and 6 bases from J, the gap between germline ends came to 14 bases. The CDR3 spans 16 residues. Here the CDR3 DNA reads TGTGCCAGCAGTTACTCCCCGGGCCCCGGTGCCGGGGAGCTGTTTTTT. This translates into CASSYSPGPGAGELFF.

This clonotype has just a few counts. The chain couples TRBV6-2 or TRBV6-3 to TRBJ1-2; no clear D. Per the germline V gene, CDR1 is MNHEY and CDR2 is SVGEGT. V shed 4 bases and J shed 4 bases, with 13 bases lying between them. The CDR3 consists of 14 residues. Here the CDR3 DNA reads TGTGCCAGCAGTTCTAATCGAGTCTTCTATGGCTACACCTTC. Translation gives CASSSNRVFYGYTF.

There are many counts of this clonotype. V usage is TRBV7-2 and J usage is TRBJ1-5; D ambiguous. The V gene lost 1 base and the J gene lost 3 bases, with 7 bases spanning the gap. In germline, CDR1 is SGHTA, CDR2 FQGNSA. This CDR3 has 14 residues. DNA of the CDR3: TGTGCCAGCAGCTTAGTGGGGATCAATCAGCCCCAGCATTTT. Translation gives CASSLVGINQPQHF.

The chain carries TRBV27 and TRBJ2-7; D is uncertain. V was shortened by 0 bases and J by 7 bases, with 16 bases between the two germline ends. This CDR3 comprises 15 residues. Germline V gene data show CDR1 as MNHEY and CDR2 as SMNVEV (reference sequence). CDR3 DNA: TGTGCCAGCAGTTTATCGCCAACAGAGGCGTGGGAGCAGTACTTC. This codes for CASSLSPTEAWEQYF.

The chain couples TRBV7-2 to TRBJ2-1, with TRBD2 matching 10 bases. The germline CDR1 and CDR2 sequences are SGHTA and FQGNSA. The CDR3 runs 16 residues. V gave up 5 bases and J gave up 6 bases; unmatched junction bases: 10. The CDR3 bases are TGTGCCAGCAGCCTCCTAGCGGGGGACTTTGGCAATGAGCAGTTCTTC. This translates into CASSLLAGDFGNEQFF.

This clonotype was counted only a few times. The genes are TRBV19 and TRBJ2-3; unclear D gene. V dropped 4 bases and J dropped 0 bases, with 17 bases sitting between them. CDR1 and CDR2 from the germline V gene are LNHDA and SQIVND (reference sequence). The CDR3 has 17 amino acids. DNA of the CDR3: TGTGCCAGTAGTACCCCCAGCCGGCGGAGTAGCACAGATACGCAGTATTTT. Residues: CASSTPSRRSSTDTQYF.

Comments on this clonotype: No conserved phenylalanine or tryptophan is present at the end of the CDR3, so a read error is the likely explanation. The chain is built from TRBV27 and TRBJ1-2; D call uncertain. There are 14 residues in the CDR3. From germline, CDR1 is MNHEY and CDR2 SMNVEV (reference sequence). Trimming removed 2 bases from V and 7 bases from J, with 14 bases in between. DNA for the CDR3: TGTGCCAGCAGTTTAATGTCATCTCTCCCTGGCTACACCTTA. This gives the protein CASSLMSSLPGYTL.

This chain joins TRBV12-3 or TRBV12-4 and TRBJ2-3; 7 bases are a match to TRBD2. CDR3 length: 15 residues. V was clipped by 4 bases and J by 5 bases; unmatched bases: 9. CDR3 sequence: CASSSSSGSGDTQYF. CDR3 DNA sequence: TGTGCCAGCAGTTCCTCTAGCGGTTCAGGAGATACGCAGTATTTT.

This chain connects TRBV20-1 to TRBJ2-2; D gene unclear. In germline, CDR1 is DFQATT, CDR2 SNEGSKA (reference sequence). The length of the CDR3 is 14 residues. Trimming took 1 base from V and 3 from J, leaving 9 bases between them. The CDR3 nucleotides read TGCAGTGCTAGAGCCTTCACAGACACCGGGGAGCTGTTTTTT. This encodes CSARAFTDTGELFF.

This clonotype showed up just a few times. The chain uses TRBV7-9 and TRBJ1-2; possible D gene TRBD1, 6 bases. CDR1 and CDR2 from the germline V gene are SEHNR and FQNEAQ (reference sequence). V was clipped by 5 bases and J by 2 bases, with 21 bases between them. The CDR3 covers 17 residues. As DNA, the CDR3 is TGTGCCAGCAGCAAAGCGATCTATAGAGGGGGAAACTATGGCTACACCTTC. It translates to CASSKAIYRGGNYGYTF.

The gene calls are TRBV7-6 and TRBJ1-1, with 8 positions matching TRBD1. Germline V gene data show CDR1 as SGHVS and CDR2 as FNYEAQ. The V and J ends lost 0 bases and 6 bases, in that order; junction bases with no gene match: 9. The CDR3 contains 16 residues. This chain's CDR3 is CASSLAHGQGGSEAFF. In DNA form, the CDR3 reads TGTGCCAGCAGCTTAGCCCACGGACAGGGAGGTTCTGAAGCTTTCTTT.

This clonotype was picked up a small number of times. This sequence joins TRBV7-9 and TRBJ2-1; the D is unclear. The CDR3 runs 12 residues. The V gene lost 5 bases and the J gene lost 12 bases, with 14 bases spanning the gap. Germline lookup yields CDR1 SEHNR and CDR2 FQNEAQ (reference sequence). CDR3 DNA: TGTGCCAGCAGCCTTCCCGGACCCGGGCAGTTCTTC. Its protein is CASSLPGPGQFF.